A selection of T cell receptor beta chains follows, all from one sample in a study of response to subunit inactivated influenza vaccine. TCRdb re-derived calls from the RT-PCR reads in MiXCR, one entry per CDR3 protein. The table includes over 400,000 distinct CDR3 sequences, 13% detected once. The sequencing used PBMCs from blood, collected roughly 48 days after vaccination. Every receptor here comes from a man aged 45-65 years who received an inactivated influenza vaccine. Each CDR3 is given with its conserved first and last residue. Fields, in order: V gene, J gene, CDR3 protein.

TRBV4-2,TRBJ2-7,CATGTGKSQQYF
TRBV7-9,TRBJ2-2,CASSPGSGELFF
TRBV10-3,TRBJ2-5,CAIRGANLGQETQYF
TRBV6-1,TRBJ1-2,CASSSTGTGVNTF
TRBV5-1,TRBJ2-7,CASSLAEGSPSHLGYEQYF
TRBV20-1,TRBJ2-1,CSARTLVRNEQFF
TRBV29-1,TRBJ1-3,CSVLGVGSSGNTIYF
TRBV27,TRBJ2-1,CASSLNLAGRNEQFF
TRBV10-3,TRBJ2-5,CAAASGARSWTQYF
TRBV4-3,TRBJ2-1,CASSQVIMDNEQFF
TRBV9,TRBJ2-1,CASSVGGGRGGHNEQFF
TRBV6-1,TRBJ2-7,CASSPGRTDQYYEQYF
TRBV6-4,TRBJ2-3,CASSVLPADTQYF
TRBV6-5,TRBJ2-7,CASSLRGGTSEQYF
TRBV20-1,TRBJ2-3,CSASAGGLGLADTQYF
TRBV7-2,TRBJ2-7,CASSLSSGVGEQYF
TRBV7-8,TRBJ2-1,CASSSQSNEQFF
TRBV29-1,TRBJ1-1,CSVVSGGNTEAFF
TRBV6-1,TRBJ2-5,CASSPWQGARQETQYF
TRBV24-1,TRBJ2-7,CATSDPGTYEQYF
TRBV29-1,TRBJ2-7,CSVGEGPYEQYF
TRBV11-2,TRBJ2-1,CASSLDRGYYDEQFF
TRBV5-1,TRBJ1-4,CASSLARGGKLFF
TRBV6-1,TRBJ1-1,CASRTLTNTEAFF
TRBV20-1,TRBJ2-5,CSATRGGAQYF
TRBV12-3/TRBV12-4,TRBJ2-5,CASSLAAIQETQYF
TRBV12-3/TRBV12-4,TRBJ1-1,CASSSGPKNTEAFF
TRBV7-6,TRBJ2-3,CASSLGTSGGTDTQYF
TRBV5-6,TRBJ1-2,CASSSPLGGGRGYTF
TRBV12-3/TRBV12-4,TRBJ1-5,CASSFTGGQPQHF
TRBV20-1,TRBJ2-1,CSAPTSPLAGGGHEQFF
TRBV4-3,TRBJ2-1,CASSLELADEQFF
TRBV10-3,TRBJ2-7,CAISEGGRTYEQYF
TRBV9,TRBJ2-3,CASSVATPPTDTQSF
TRBV12-3/TRBV12-4,TRBJ2-2,CASSPADSHAGELFF
TRBV7-9,TRBJ2-7,CASSLARPGISSYEQYF
TRBV24-1,TRBJ2-1,CATSDPMGEQFF
TRBV29-1,TRBJ1-1,CSVEDAGMNTEAFF
TRBV7-2,TRBJ2-7,CASSLVTSGSGEQYF
TRBV7-2,TRBJ2-7,CASGRLVSYEQYF
TRBV6-1,TRBJ2-7,CASNDLAGVDEQYF
TRBV11-3,TRBJ2-1,CASSLESPGYNEQFF
TRBV20-1,TRBJ2-3,CSASAEGLAGAADTQYF
TRBV20-1,TRBJ2-7,CSAKGPVHEQYF
TRBV5-1,TRBJ1-2,CASSLPQGGNYGYTF
TRBV28,TRBJ2-7,CASTGQSAYEQYF
TRBV7-2,TRBJ2-1,CASSWGGGAWEQFF
TRBV7-8,TRBJ2-1,CASSQSGRGYNEQFF
TRBV3-1,TRBJ1-2,CASSQGTGRGDF
TRBV11-2,TRBJ2-1,CASSLGGRGLLF
TRBV7-9,TRBJ2-1,CASSFRQPSEQFF
TRBV20-1,TRBJ2-7,CSARDRRHVYEQYF
TRBV19,TRBJ2-1,CASSFLAGGNEQFF
TRBV11-2,TRBJ2-1,CASGETYSEKDEQFF
TRBV20-1,TRBJ2-5,CSAIGLAGRRQETQYF
TRBV7-6,TRBJ2-3,CASSQGTSGSTDTQYF
TRBV30,TRBJ2-1,CAWSSGQGDSYNEQFF